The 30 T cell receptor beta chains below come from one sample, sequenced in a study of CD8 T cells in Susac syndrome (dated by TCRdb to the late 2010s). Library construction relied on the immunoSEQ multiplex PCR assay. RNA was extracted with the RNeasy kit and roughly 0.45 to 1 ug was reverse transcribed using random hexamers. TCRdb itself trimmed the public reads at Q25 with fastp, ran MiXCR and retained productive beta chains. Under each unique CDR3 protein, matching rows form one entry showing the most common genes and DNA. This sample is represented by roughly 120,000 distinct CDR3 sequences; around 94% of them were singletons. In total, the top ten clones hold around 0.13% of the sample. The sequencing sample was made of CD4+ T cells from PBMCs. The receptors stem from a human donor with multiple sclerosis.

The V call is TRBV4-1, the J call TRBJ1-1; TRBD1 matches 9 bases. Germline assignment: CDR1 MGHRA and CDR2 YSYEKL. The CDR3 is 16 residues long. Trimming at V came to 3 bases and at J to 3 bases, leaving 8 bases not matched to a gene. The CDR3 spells CASSHPARDRDTEAFF. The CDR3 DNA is TGCGCCAGCAGCCATCCCGCACGGGACAGGGACACTGAAGCTTTCTTT.

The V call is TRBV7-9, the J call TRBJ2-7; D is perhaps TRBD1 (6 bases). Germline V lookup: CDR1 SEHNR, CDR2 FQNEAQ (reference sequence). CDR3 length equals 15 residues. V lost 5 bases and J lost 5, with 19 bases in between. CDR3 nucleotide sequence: TGTGCCAGCAGCCCCTCCACAGGGCCCAGGGACGAGCAGTACTTC. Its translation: CASSPSTGPRDEQYF. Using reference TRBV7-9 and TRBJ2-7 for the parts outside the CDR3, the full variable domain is DTGVSQNPRHKITKRGQNVTFRCDPISEHNRLYWYRQTLGQGPEFLTYFQNEAQLEKSRLLSDRFSAERPKGSFSTLEIQRTEQGDSAMYLCASSPSTGPRDEQYFGPGTRLTVT.

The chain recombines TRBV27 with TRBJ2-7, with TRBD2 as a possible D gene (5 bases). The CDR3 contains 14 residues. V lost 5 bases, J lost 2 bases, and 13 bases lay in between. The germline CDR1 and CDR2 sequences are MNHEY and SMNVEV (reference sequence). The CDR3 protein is CASSRPGIPYEQYF. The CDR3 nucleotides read TGTGCCAGCAGTAGACCCGGGATACCCTACGAGCAGTACTTC.

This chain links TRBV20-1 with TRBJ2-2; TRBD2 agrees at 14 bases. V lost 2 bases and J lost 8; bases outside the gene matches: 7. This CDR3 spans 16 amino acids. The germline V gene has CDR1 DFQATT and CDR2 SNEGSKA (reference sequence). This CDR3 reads CSARYGTSGGQGELFF. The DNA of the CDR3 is TGCAGTGCTAGATATGGGACTAGCGGGGGCCAGGGGGAGCTGTTTTTT.

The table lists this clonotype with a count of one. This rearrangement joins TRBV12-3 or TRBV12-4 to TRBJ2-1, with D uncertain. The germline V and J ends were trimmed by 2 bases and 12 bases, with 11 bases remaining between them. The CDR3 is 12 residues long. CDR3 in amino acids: CASSLTALGQFF. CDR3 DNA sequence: TGTGCCAGCAGTTTAACGGCTCTGGGGCAGTTCTTC.

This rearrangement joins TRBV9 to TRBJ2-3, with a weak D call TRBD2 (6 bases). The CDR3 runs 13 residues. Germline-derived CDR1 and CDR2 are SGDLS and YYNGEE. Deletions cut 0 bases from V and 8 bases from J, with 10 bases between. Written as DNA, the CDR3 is TGTGCCAGCAGCGTAGGTGGGACTGGTACGCAGTATTTT. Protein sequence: CASSVGGTGTQYF.

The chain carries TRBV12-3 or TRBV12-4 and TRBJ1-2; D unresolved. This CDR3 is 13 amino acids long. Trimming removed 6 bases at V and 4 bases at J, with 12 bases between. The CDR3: CASRMDHPYGYTF. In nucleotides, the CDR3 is TGTGCCAGCAGAATGGACCACCCCTATGGCTACACCTTC.

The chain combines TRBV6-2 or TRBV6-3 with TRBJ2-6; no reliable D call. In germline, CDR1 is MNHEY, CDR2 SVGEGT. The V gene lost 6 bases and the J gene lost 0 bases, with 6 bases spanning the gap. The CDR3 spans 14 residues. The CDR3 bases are TGTGCCAGCAGCTCTTTCTCTGGGGCCAACGTCCTGACTTTC. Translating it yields CASSSFSGANVLTF.

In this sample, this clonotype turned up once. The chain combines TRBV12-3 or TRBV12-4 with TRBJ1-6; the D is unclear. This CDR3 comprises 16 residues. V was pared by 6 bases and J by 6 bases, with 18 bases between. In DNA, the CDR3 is TGTGCCAGCAGCCGATACTTCTTATCCCCTAATTCACCCCTCCACTTT. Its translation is CASSRYFLSPNSPLHF.

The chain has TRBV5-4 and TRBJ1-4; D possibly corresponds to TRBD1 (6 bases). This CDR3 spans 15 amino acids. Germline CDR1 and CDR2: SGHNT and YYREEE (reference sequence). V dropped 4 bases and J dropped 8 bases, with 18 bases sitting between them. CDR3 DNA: TGTGCCAGCAGCCTGGGGGAAGGCGACAGGGAAAAACTGTTTTTT. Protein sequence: CASSLGEGDREKLFF.

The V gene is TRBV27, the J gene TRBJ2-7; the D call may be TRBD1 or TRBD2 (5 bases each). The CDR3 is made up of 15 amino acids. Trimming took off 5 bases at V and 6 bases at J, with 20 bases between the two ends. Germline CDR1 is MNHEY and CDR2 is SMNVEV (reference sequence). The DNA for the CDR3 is TGTGCCAGCAGTAAAGAGGGACGTATCGGAGGCGAGCAGTACTTC. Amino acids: CASSKEGRIGGEQYF.

The chain's CDR3 is CASSLGGQGYTGELFF. The CDR3 DNA follows: TGTGCCAGCAGCTTGGGGGGGCAGGGGTACACCGGGGAGCTGTTTTTT. The V and J genes are TRBV5-4 and TRBJ2-2; weak D call: TRBD1 (6 bases). V lost 0 bases and J 3 bases, leaving 12 bases between the germline ends. Germline V lookup: CDR1 SGHNT, CDR2 YYREEE (reference sequence). The CDR3 loop spans 16 amino acids.

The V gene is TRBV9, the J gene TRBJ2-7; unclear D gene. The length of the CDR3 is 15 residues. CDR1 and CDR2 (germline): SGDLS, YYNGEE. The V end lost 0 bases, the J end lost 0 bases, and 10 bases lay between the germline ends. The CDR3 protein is CASSVAGDPSYEQYF. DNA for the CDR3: TGTGCCAGCAGCGTAGCTGGGGATCCCTCCTACGAGCAGTACTTC.

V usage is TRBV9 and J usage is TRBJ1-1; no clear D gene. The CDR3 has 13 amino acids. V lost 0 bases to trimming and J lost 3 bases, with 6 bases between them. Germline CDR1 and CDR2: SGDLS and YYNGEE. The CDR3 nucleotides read TGTGCCAGCAGCGTAGATGGGGACACTGAAGCTTTCTTT. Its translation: CASSVDGDTEAFF.

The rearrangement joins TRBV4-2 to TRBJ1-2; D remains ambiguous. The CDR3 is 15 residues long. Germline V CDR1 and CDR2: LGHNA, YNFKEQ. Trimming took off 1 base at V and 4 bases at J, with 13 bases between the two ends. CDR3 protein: CASSQGGLTPYGYTF. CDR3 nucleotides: TGTGCCAGCAGCCAAGGGGGTCTCACCCCCTATGGCTACACCTTC.

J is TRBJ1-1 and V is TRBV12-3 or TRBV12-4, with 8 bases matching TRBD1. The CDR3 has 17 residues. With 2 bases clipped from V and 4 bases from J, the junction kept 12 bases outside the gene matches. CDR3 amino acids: CASSLLFGRTGTTEAFF. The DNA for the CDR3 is TGTGCCAGCAGTTTACTCTTCGGGCGGACAGGGACCACTGAAGCTTTCTTT.

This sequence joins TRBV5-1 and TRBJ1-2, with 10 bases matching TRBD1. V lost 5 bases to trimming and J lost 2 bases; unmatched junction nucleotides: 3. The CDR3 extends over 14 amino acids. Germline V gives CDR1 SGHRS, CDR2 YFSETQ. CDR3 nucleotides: TGCGCCAGCAGTCAGACAGGGGGCAACTATGGCTACACCTTC. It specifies CASSQTGGNYGYTF.

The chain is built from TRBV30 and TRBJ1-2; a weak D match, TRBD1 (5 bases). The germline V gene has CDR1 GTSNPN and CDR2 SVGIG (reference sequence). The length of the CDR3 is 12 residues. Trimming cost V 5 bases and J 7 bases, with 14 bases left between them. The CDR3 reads CAWGGGGGGYTF. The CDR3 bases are TGTGCCTGGGGTGGGGGAGGAGGTGGCTACACCTTC.

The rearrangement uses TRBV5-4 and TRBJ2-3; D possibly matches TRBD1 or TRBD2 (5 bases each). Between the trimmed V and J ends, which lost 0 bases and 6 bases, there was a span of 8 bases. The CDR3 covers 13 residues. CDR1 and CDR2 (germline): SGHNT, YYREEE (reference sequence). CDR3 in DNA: TGTGCCAGCAGCTTGGCGGGGCCGGATACGCAGTATTTT. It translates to CASSLAGPDTQYF.

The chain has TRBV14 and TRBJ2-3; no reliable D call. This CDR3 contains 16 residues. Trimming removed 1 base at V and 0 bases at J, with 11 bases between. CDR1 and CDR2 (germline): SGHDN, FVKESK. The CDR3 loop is CASSQVRKASTDTQYF. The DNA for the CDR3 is TGTGCCAGCAGCCAAGTCAGGAAGGCTAGCACAGATACGCAGTATTTT.

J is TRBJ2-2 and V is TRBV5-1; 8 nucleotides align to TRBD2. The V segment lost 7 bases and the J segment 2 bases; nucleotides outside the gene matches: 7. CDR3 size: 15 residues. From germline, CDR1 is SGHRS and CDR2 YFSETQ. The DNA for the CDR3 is TGCGCCAGCGCCCCGGGGGGGGCCAACACCGGGGAGCTGTTTTTT. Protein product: CASAPGGANTGELFF.

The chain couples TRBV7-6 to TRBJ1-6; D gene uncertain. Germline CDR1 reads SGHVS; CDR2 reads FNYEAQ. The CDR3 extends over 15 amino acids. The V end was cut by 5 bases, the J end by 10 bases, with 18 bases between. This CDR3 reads CASSPQSPPRSPLHF. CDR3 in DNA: TGTGCCAGCAGCCCCCAGAGTCCACCCAGGTCACCCCTCCACTTT.

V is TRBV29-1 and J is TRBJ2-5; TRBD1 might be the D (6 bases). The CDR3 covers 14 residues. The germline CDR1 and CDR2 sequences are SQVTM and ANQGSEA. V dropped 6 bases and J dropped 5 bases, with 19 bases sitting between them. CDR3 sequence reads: CSVGLPGAQETQYF. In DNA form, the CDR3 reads TGCAGCGTCGGGCTACCAGGGGCGCAGGAGACCCAGTACTTC.

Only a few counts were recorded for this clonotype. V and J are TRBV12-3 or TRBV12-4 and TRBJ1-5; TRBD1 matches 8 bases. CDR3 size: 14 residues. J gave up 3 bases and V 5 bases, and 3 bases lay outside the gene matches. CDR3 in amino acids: CASSGDRTNQPQHF. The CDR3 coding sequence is TGTGCCAGCAGTGGGGACAGGACCAATCAGCCCCAGCATTTT.

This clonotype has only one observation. The DNA for the CDR3 is TGTGCCAGCAAAAGTGGGCAGGGGGGTGGCTACACCTTC. This codes for CASKSGQGGGYTF. V gene TRBV25-1 combines with J gene TRBJ1-2, with 7 positions matching TRBD1. CDR1 and CDR2 from the germline V gene are MGHDK and SYGVNS. The CDR3 runs 13 residues. Trimming removed 7 bases from V and 7 bases from J; junction bases left unmatched: 9.

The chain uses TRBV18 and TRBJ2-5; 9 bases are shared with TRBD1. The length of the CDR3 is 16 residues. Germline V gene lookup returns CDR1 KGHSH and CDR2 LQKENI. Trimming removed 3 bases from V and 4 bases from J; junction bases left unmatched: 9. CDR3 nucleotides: TGTGCCAGCTCACCCTTGGGACAGGGATTAGGAGAGACCCAGTACTTC. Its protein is CASSPLGQGLGETQYF. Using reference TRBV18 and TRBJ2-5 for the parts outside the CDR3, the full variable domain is NAGVMQNPRHLVRRRGQEARLRCSPMKGHSHVYWYRQLPEEGLKFMVYLQKENIIDESGMPKERFSAEFPKEGPSILRIQQVVRGDSAAYFCASSPLGQGLGETQYFGPGTRLLVL.

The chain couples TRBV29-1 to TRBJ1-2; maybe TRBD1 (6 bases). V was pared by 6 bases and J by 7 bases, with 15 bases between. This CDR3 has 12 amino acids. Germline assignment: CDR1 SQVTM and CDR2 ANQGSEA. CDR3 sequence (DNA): TGCAGCGTCGAAACAGGGCGGGGTGGCTACACCTTC. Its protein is CSVETGRGGYTF.

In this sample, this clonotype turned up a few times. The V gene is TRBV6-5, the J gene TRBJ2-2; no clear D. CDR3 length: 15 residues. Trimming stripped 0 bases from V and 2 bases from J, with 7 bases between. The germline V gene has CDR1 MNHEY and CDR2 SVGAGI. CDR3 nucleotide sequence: TGTGCCAGCAGTTACTCAACGGAAAACACCGGGGAGCTGTTTTTT. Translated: CASSYSTENTGELFF.

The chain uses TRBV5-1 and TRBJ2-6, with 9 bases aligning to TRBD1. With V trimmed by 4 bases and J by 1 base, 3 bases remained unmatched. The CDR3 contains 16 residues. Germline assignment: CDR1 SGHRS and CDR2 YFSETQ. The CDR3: CASSPGTGSGANVLTF. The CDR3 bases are TGCGCCAGCAGCCCCGGGACAGGGTCTGGGGCCAACGTCCTGACTTTC.

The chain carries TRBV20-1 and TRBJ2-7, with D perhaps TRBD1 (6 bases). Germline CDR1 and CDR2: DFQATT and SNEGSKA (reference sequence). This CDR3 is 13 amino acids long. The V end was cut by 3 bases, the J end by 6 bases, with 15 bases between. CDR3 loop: CSARATQGTEQYF. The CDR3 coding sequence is TGCAGTGCTAGGGCTACACAGGGCACCGAGCAGTACTTC.